A selection of T cell receptor beta chains follows, all from one sample in a study of cytotoxic CD8 clonotypes in ibrutinib-treated CLL. Profiled with immunoSEQ multiplex PCR; TCRdb holds only in-frame clones, not every one. The sample lists 70,000 to 80,000 clones, over 75% occurring once. The source material was PBMCs, sampled at disease progression, from a patient treated with ibrutinib. These receptor sequences come from a human donor with chronic lymphocytic leukemia. Both conserved end residues are part of each CDR3. Fields, in order: CDR3 length, clone size, D gene, V gene, J gene, CDR3 DNA, CDR3 protein. D genes are given only for firm matches. Only some rows state a clone size, as once, few, many or a class for expanded clones.

>13|-|-|TRBV5-1|TRBJ1-1
TGCGCCAGCAGCTTGGCGTGGAGCACTGAAGCTTTCTTT
CASSLAWSTEAFF
>14|-|TRBD2|TRBV27|TRBJ2-7
TGTGCCAGCAGTTTACGGGGGGGCATGGGGGAGCAGTACTTC
CASSLRGGMGEQYF
>14|-|TRBD1|TRBV5-5|TRBJ2-7
TGTGCCAGCAGCTTTGCGACAGGGGCCTACGAGCAGTACTTC
CASSFATGAYEQYF
>17|-|-|TRBV27|TRBJ2-7
TGTGCCAGCAGTTTAGGGGCAGCTCGAGCCTACTCCTACGAGCAGTACTTC
CASSLGAARAYSYEQYF
>13|-|-|TRBV2|TRBJ1-5
TGTGCCAGTACGGGGAGCGGCAATCAGCCCCAGCATTTT
CASTGSGNQPQHF
>16|once|TRBD2|TRBV27|TRBJ2-3
TGTGCCAGCAGTTTATCCCCGGCTAGCGGGAGGAATACGCAGTATTTT
CASSLSPASGRNTQYF
>13|medium-sized|-|TRBV5-4|TRBJ2-1
TGTGCCAGCAGCTTGGTAACAGGCGGTGAGCAGTTCTTC
CASSLVTGGEQFF
>16|-|TRBD2|TRBV5-1|TRBJ2-2
TGCGCCAGCAGCCGCGGGACTAGCAGTAACACCGGGGAGCTGTTTTTT
CASSRGTSSNTGELFF
>15|-|-|TRBV29-1|TRBJ1-1
TGCAGCGTTGGGTGGGGTCCGACCATGAACACTGAAGCTTTCTTT
CSVGWGPTMNTEAFF
>14|few|TRBD2|TRBV7-9|TRBJ2-7
TGTGCCAGCAGTTCGGGACTAGCGCTATACGAGCAGTACTTC
CASSSGLALYEQYF
>17|-|TRBD2|TRBV7-6|TRBJ2-5
TGTGCCAGCAGCTTACGTCGCGGGAGCGGGGTTAGGCAGACCCAGTACTTC
CASSLRRGSGVRQTQYF
>14|few|TRBD2|TRBV5-5|TRBJ2-1
TGTGCCAGCAGCTCGGGACTAGCACTCGATGAGCAGTTCTTC
CASSSGLALDEQFF
>11|-|-|TRBV6-6|TRBJ1-2
TGTGCCAGCAGTTCGGGGTCTGGCTACACCTTC
CASSSGSGYTF
>15|-|-|TRBV5-6|TRBJ2-7
TGTGCCAGCAGCTTGGTGGTCGGAGCGTTCGACGAGCAGTACTTC
CASSLVVGAFDEQYF
>17|-|TRBD2|TRBV11-2|TRBJ2-7
TGTGCCAGCAGCTTATCTGGGACTAGCGGGAGGACCTACGAGCAGTACTTC
CASSLSGTSGRTYEQYF
>15|-|TRBD2|TRBV5-6|TRBJ2-5
TGTGCCAGCAGCTTCCGCGGGAGGGCGCAGGAGACCCAGTACTTC
CASSFRGRAQETQYF
>13|-|-|TRBV6-1|TRBJ2-7
TGTGCCAGCAGTGAAGGCTTCGTCTACGAGCAGTACTTC
CASSEGFVYEQYF
>16|-|-|TRBV5-1|TRBJ2-1
TGCGCCAGCAGCTTTGGTGCAGGGCCATCCTACAATGAGCAGTTCTTC
CASSFGAGPSYNEQFF
>14|once|TRBD1|TRBV5-6|TRBJ1-1
TGTGCCAGCAGCATACAGGGGTTGGGCACTGAAGCTTTCTTT
CASSIQGLGTEAFF
>15|-|-|TRBV2|TRBJ2-7
TGTGCCAGCAGCTTCGCTTGGGGTACAACCTACGAGCAGTACTTC
CASSFAWGTTYEQYF
>13|-|-|TRBV5-1|TRBJ1-4
TGCGCCAGCAGCAGGACAGCTAATGAAAAACTGTTTTTT
CASSRTANEKLFF
>14|-|-|TRBV5-6|TRBJ2-1
TGTGCCAGCAGCTTGGAATGGGTCCACAATGAGCAGTTCTTC
CASSLEWVHNEQFF
>15|once|TRBD1|TRBV4-1|TRBJ2-2
TGCGCCAGCAGCCAGGGACAGGGCGGGACCGGGGAGCTGTTTTTT
CASSQGQGGTGELFF
>16|-|-|TRBV28|TRBJ1-6
TGTGCCAGCAGTTCCAACTCGGACTTCCATAATTCACCCCTCCACTTT
CASSSNSDFHNSPLHF
>15|-|-|TRBV2|TRBJ2-5
TGTGCCAGCTCTCTACAGCGGGCCGCCGACGGGACCCAGTACTTC
CASSLQRAADGTQYF
>12|-|-|TRBV6-1|TRBJ1-1
TGTGCCAGCAGAACAGGGTCGGGTGAAGCTTTCTTT
CASRTGSGEAFF
>12|-|-|TRBV10-2|TRBJ1-1
TGCGCCAGCAGGCGGACAGACACTGAAGCTTTCTTT
CASRRTDTEAFF
>12|few|TRBD1|TRBV5-1|TRBJ1-2
TGCGCCAGCGGGACAGGGAGTGACGGCTACACCTTC
CASGTGSDGYTF
>16|-|TRBD1|TRBV10-2|TRBJ1-2
TGCGCCAGCAACCCGGGACAGGGGATGGGGGACTATGGCTACACCTTC
CASNPGQGMGDYGYTF
>17|-|-|TRBV27|TRBJ1-4
TGTGCCAGCAGAAAACAGTATTATTCTCCAACTAATGAAAAACTGTTTTTT
CASRKQYYSPTNEKLFF
>14|few|TRBD1|TRBV27|TRBJ1-2
TGTGCCAGCAGTTTAACTGACAGGGCGGCTGGCTACACCTTC
CASSLTDRAAGYTF
>14|-|-|TRBV5-1|TRBJ2-7
TGCGCCAGCAGCTTGATTAGCTCGACCTACGAGCAGTACTTC
CASSLISSTYEQYF
>14|-|TRBD1|TRBV10-3|TRBJ1-2
TGTGCCATCAGTGGGGACAGGGGGAAGGATGGCTACACCTTC
CAISGDRGKDGYTF
>13|-|-|TRBV10-3|TRBJ1-5
TGTGCCATCAGAGGACAAGGGAATCAGCCCCAGCATTTT
CAIRGQGNQPQHF
>15|-|TRBD2|TRBV6-6|TRBJ2-7
TGTGCCAGCAGTTCCTTCACGGGGGGAACCTACGAGCAGTACTTC
CASSSFTGGTYEQYF
>14|-|-|TRBV5-1|TRBJ1-1
TGCGCCAGCAGGCGTGGGGAAGTGAACACTGAAGCTTTCTTT
CASRRGEVNTEAFF
>17|-|TRBD2|TRBV7-9|TRBJ2-1
TGTGCCAGCAGCTTATTCGGGAGGCGGGGGGCCAACAATGAGCAGTTCTTC
CASSLFGRRGANNEQFF
>14|few|TRBD2|TRBV15|TRBJ2-7
TGTGCCACCAGTTCCGACGGGGGGATCTACGAGCAGTACTTC
CATSSDGGIYEQYF
>15|few|-|TRBV27|TRBJ1-2
TGTGCCAGCAGTTTGGGCGCAGGGAATAACTATGGCTACACCTTC
CASSLGAGNNYGYTF
>16|once|-|TRBV7-8|TRBJ1-1
TGTGCCAGCAGCTCGCAGGGTTTGGGGATGAACACTGAAGCTTTCTTT
CASSSQGLGMNTEAFF
>14|-|-|TRBV18|TRBJ2-7
TGTGCCAGCTCACCACGGGGAAGACTCTACGAGCAGTACTTC
CASSPRGRLYEQYF
>13|-|-|TRBV18|TRBJ2-3
TGTGCCAGCTCTCCCACAGGGCTGGATACGCAGTATTTT
CASSPTGLDTQYF
>17|-|-|TRBV12-1|TRBJ1-5
TGTGCCAGCAGCACTAGGACGCCGCAACGGGGCAATCAGCCCCAGCATTTT
CASSTRTPQRGNQPQHF
>14|-|TRBD1|TRBV5-4|TRBJ1-3
TGTGCCAGCAGCCAGGGGGCGGATGGAAACACCATATATTTT
CASSQGADGNTIYF
>15|-|-|TRBV7-9|TRBJ2-5
TGTGCCAGCAAAACAGGGGCGGGGGCACAAGAGACCCAGTACTTC
CASKTGAGAQETQYF
>14|-|TRBD1|TRBV2|TRBJ1-6
TGTGCCAGCAGTCGACAGGGGAGGAATTCACCCCTCCACTTT
CASSRQGRNSPLHF
>14|-|-|TRBV5-1|TRBJ1-1
TGCGCCAGCAGCCTAGGGACTACGAAGACTGAAGCTTTCTTT
CASSLGTTKTEAFF
>11|few|TRBD1|TRBV2|TRBJ2-7
TGTGCCAGCAGGGAACAGGGGAGGCAGTACTTC
CASREQGRQYF
>16|once|-|TRBV5-1|TRBJ1-1
TGCGCCAGCAGCTTGGTGGGTAGCACAGGGAACACTGAAGCTTTCTTT
CASSLVGSTGNTEAFF
>13|-|TRBD1|TRBV7-3|TRBJ2-5
TGTGCCAGCAGCTCGGGACAGCTAGAGACCCAGTACTTC
CASSSGQLETQYF
>15|few|-|TRBV5-6|TRBJ1-6
TGTGCCAGCAGCTTGGCGCCGGCGGAGGGATCACCCCTCCACTTT
CASSLAPAEGSPLHF
>17|once|TRBD2|TRBV11-2|TRBJ2-2
TGTGCCAGCAGCAAATGGGGGACTAGCTATAACACCGGGGAGCTGTTTTTT
CASSKWGTSYNTGELFF
>11|-|-|TRBV20-1|TRBJ1-2
TGCAGTGGGGCAAGGGTCTATGGCTACACCTTC
CSGARVYGYTF
>14|-|-|TRBV27|TRBJ2-7
TGTGCCAGCAGTTTTACAGGGAGCTCCTACGAGCAGTACTTC
CASSFTGSSYEQYF
>13|-|-|TRBV6-5|TRBJ2-7
TGTGCCAGCAGTTCGGCGGACTCCAACGAGCAGTACTTC
CASSSADSNEQYF